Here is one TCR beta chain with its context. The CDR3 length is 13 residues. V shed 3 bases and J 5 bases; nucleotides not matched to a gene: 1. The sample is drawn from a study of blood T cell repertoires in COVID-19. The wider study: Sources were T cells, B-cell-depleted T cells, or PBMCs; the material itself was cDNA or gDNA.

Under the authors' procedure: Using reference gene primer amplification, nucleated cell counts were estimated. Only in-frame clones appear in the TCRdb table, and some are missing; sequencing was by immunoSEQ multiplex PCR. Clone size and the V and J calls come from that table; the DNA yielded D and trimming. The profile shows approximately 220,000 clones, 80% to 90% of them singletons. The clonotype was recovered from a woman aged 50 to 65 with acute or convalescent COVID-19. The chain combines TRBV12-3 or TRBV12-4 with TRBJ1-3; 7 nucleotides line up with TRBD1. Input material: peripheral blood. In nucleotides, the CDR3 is TGTGCCAGCAGTTTGGGACAGCGAAACACCATATATTTT. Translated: CASSLGQRNTIYF.